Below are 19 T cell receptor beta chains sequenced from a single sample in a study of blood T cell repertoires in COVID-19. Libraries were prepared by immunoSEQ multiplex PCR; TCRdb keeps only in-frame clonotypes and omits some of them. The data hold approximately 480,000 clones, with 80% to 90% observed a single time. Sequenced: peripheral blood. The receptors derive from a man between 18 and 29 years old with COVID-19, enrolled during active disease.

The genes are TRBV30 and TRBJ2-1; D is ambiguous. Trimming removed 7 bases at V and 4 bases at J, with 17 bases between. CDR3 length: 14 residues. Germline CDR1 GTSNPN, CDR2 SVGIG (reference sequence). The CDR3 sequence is CASAPVSNYNEQFF. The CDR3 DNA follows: TGTGCCTCCGCCCCGGTCTCAAATTACAATGAGCAGTTCTTC.

The CDR3 loop reads CASSSVDTQYF. CDR3 DNA: TGTGCCAGCTCATCTGTGGATACGCAGTATTTT. The J gene is TRBJ2-3, the V gene TRBV18; D uncertain. The CDR3 contains 11 residues. Trimming stripped 5 bases from V and 6 bases from J, with 6 bases between. From germline, CDR1 is KGHSH and CDR2 LQKENI. Using reference TRBV18 and TRBJ2-3 for the parts outside the CDR3, the full variable domain is NAGVMQNPRHLVRRRGQEARLRCSPMKGHSHVYWYRQLPEEGLKFMVYLQKENIIDESGMPKERFSAEFPKEGPSILRIQQVVRGDSAAYFCASSSVDTQYFGPGTRLTVL.

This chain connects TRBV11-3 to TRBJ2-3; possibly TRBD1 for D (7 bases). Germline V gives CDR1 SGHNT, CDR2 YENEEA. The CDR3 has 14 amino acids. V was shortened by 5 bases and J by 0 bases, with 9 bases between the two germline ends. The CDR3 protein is CASSAGGSTDTQYF. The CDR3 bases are TGTGCCAGCAGCGCAGGGGGGAGCACAGATACGCAGTATTTT. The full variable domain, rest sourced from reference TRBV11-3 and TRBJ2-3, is EAGVVQSPRYKIIEKKQPVAFWCNPISGHNTLYWYLQNLGQGPELLIRYENEEAVDDSQLPKDRFSAERLKGVDSTLKIQPAELGDSAVYLCASSAGGSTDTQYFGPGTRLTVL.

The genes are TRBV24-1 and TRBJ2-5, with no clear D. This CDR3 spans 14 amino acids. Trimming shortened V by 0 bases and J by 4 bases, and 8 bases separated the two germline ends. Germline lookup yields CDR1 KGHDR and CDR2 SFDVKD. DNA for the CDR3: TGTGCCACCAGTGATTTGCATGCAGGAGAGACCCAGTACTTC. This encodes CATSDLHAGETQYF.

The CDR3 DNA follows: TGTGCCACCAGCAGAGATCTTCGGGGGTCAAACTATGGCTACACCTTC. Encoded protein: CATSRDLRGSNYGYTF. The J gene is TRBJ1-2, the V gene TRBV15, with D perhaps matching TRBD1 (5 bases). The CDR3 is 16 residues long. V lost 0 bases and J 2 bases, leaving 13 bases between the germline ends. Germline-derived CDR1 and CDR2 are LNHNV and YYDKDF (reference sequence). The full variable domain, in which reference TRBV15 and TRBJ1-2 provide the parts outside the CDR3, is DAMVIQNPRYQVTQFGKPVTLSCSQTLNHNVMYWYQQKSSQAPKLLFHYYDKDFNNEADTPDNFQSRRPNTSFCFLDIRSPGLGDTAMYLCATSRDLRGSNYGYTFGSGTRLTVV.

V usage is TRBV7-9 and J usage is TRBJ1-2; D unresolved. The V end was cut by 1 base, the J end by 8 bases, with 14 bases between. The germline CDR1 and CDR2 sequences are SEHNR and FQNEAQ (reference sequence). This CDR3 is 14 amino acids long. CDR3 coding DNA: TGTGCCAGCAGCTTAGAGGTCGGCGGCGGGGGCTACACCTTC. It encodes CASSLEVGGGGYTF. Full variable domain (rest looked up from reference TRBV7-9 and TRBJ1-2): DTGVSQNPRHKITKRGQNVTFRCDPISEHNRLYWYRQTLGQGPEFLTYFQNEAQLEKSRLLSDRFSAERPKGSFSTLEIQRTEQGDSAMYLCASSLEVGGGGYTFGSGTRLTVV.

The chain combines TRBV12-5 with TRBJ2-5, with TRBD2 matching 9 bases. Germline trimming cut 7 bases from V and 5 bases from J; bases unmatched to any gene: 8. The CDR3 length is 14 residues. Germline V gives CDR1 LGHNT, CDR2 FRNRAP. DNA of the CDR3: TGTGCTAGTGCCGGCGGGGGGGCCGCGGAGACCCAGTACTTC. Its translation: CASAGGGAAETQYF.

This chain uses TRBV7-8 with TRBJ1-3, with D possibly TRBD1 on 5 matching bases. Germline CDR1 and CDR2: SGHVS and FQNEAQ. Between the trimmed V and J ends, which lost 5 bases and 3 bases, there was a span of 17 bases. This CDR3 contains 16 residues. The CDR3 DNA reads TGTGCCAGCAGCGCCCGCCCGCGGCAGGGTGGAAACACCATATATTTT. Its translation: CASSARPRQGGNTIYF.

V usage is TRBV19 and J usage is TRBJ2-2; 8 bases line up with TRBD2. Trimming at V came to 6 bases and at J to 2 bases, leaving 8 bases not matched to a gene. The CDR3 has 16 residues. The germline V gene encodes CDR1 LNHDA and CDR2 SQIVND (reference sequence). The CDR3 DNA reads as TGTGCCAGTAGGTCTGTCGGGACTAGTAACACCGGGGAGCTGTTTTTT. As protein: CASRSVGTSNTGELFF.

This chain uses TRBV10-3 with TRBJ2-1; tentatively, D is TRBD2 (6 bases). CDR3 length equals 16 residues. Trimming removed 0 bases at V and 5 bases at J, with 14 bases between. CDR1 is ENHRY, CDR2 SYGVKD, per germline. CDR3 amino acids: CAISESGSNEDNEQFF. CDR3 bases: TGTGCCATCAGTGAGTCCGGGAGCAACGAAGACAATGAGCAGTTCTTC.

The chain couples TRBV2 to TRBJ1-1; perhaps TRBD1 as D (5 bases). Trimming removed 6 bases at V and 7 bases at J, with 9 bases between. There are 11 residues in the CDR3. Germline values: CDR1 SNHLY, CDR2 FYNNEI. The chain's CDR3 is CASRPGGEAFF. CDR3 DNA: TGTGCCAGCAGGCCGGGGGGTGAAGCTTTCTTT.

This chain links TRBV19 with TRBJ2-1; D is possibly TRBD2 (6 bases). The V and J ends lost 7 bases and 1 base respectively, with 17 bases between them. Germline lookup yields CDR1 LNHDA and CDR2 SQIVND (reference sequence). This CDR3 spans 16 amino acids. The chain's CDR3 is CASTPSGRGSYNEQFF. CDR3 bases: TGTGCCAGTACCCCCTCGGGGCGGGGTTCCTACAATGAGCAGTTCTTC.

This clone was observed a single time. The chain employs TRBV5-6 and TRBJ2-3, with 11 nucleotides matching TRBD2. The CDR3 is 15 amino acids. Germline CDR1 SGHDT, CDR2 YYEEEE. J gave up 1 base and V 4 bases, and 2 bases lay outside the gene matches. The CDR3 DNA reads TGTGCCAGCAGCAATAGCGGGGGGGGCACAGATACGCAGTATTTT. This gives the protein CASSNSGGGTDTQYF.

The CDR3, as DNA: TGTGCCAGCAGTGAATGGACAGGCACTGAAGCTTTCTTT. This translates into CASSEWTGTEAFF. The V call is TRBV6-1, the J call TRBJ1-1, with TRBD1 identical over 7 bases. Germline-derived CDR1 and CDR2 are MNHNS and SASEGT. The CDR3 has 13 residues. Unmatched junction bases numbered 1, after V lost 2 bases and J lost 4 bases.

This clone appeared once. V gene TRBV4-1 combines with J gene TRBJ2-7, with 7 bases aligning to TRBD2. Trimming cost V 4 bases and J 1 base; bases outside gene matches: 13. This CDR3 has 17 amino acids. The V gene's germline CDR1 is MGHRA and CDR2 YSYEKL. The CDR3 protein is CASSPPLGAGVSYEQYF. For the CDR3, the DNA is TGCGCCAGCAGCCCCCCACTTGGTGCGGGAGTATCCTACGAGCAGTACTTC.

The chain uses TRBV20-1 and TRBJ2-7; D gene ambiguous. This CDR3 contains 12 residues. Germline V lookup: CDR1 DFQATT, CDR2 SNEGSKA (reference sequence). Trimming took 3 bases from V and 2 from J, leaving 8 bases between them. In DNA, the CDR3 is TGCAGTGCTAGTCTAGGCGCCTACGAGCAGTACTTC. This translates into CSASLGAYEQYF.

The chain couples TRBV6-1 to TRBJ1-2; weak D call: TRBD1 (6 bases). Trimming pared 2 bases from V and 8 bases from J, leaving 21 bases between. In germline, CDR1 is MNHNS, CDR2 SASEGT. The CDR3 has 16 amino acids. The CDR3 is CASSERGWAGAGGYTF. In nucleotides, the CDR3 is TGTGCCAGCAGTGAAAGAGGCTGGGCGGGGGCCGGGGGCTACACCTTC.

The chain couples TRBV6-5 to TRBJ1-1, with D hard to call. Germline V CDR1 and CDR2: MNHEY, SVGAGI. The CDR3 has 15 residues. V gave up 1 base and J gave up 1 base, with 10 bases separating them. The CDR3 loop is CASSYYRGENTEAFF. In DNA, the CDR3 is TGTGCCAGCAGTTACTACCGGGGAGAGAACACTGAAGCTTTCTTT.

CDR3 sequence (DNA): TGTGCCAGCAGTCCCAGTGCAACTAATGAAAAACTGTTTTTT. This sequence encodes CASSPSATNEKLFF. This chain uses TRBV6-5 with TRBJ1-4, with D uncertain. Germline-derived CDR1 and CDR2 are MNHEY and SVGAGI. The length of the CDR3 is 14 residues. V was shortened by 5 bases and J by 0 bases, with 7 bases between the two germline ends.